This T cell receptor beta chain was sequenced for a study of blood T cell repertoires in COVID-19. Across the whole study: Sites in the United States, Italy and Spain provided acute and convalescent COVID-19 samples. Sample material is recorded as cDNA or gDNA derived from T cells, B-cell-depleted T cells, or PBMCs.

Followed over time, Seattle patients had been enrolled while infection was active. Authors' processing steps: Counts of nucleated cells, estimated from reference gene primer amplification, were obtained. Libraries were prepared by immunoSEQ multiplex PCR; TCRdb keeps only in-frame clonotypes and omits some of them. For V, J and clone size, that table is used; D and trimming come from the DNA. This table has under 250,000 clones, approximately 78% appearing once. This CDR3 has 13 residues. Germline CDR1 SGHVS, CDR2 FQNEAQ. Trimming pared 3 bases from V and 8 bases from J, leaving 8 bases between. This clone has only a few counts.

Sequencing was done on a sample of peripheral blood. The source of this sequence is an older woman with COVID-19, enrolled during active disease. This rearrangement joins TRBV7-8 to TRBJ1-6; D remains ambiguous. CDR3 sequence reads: CASSFEVYSPLHF. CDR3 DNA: TGTGCCAGCAGCTTCGAGGTTTATTCACCCCTCCACTTT.